This TCR beta chain emerged from a study of OX40 agonist ivuxolimab in advanced cancers. The wider study: Cancers in dose escalation were hepatocellular, melanoma, renal cell and head and neck. Study-level results: CD8+ T cells showed, on average, more clonal expansion than CD4+ cells.

V dropped 5 bases and J dropped 1 base, with 11 bases sitting between them. The CDR3 has 14 amino acids. The V gene's germline CDR1 is LNHNV and CDR2 YYDKDF (reference sequence). The assay was immunoSEQ multiplex PCR, and TCRdb's table has in-frame clones only and misses some. In the table there are some 48,000 clones, approximately 91% of which are singletons. Points on this clone: The antigen is not known.

This material consisted of CD4+ or CD8+ T cells sorted from blood, taken in a trial of the OX40 agonist ivuxolimab. The V and J genes are TRBV15 and TRBJ1-1, with D perhaps TRBD1 (5 bases). This TCR was sampled from an adult with an advanced solid tumor such as melanoma, head and neck, liver or kidney cancer. The CDR3 DNA reads as TGTGCCACCAGCGGATGGGACGGGAACACTGAAGCTTTCTTT. It yields the protein CATSGWDGNTEAFF.